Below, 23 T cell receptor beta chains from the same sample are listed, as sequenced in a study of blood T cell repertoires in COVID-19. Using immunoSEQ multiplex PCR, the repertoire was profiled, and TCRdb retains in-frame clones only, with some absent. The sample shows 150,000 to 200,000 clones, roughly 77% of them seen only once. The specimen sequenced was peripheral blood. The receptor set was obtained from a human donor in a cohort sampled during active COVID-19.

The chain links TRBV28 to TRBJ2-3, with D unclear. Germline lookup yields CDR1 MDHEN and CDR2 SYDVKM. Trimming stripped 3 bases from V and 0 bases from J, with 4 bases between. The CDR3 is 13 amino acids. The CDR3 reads CASSFGSTDTQYF. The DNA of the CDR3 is TGTGCCAGCAGTTTCGGTAGCACAGATACGCAGTATTTT.

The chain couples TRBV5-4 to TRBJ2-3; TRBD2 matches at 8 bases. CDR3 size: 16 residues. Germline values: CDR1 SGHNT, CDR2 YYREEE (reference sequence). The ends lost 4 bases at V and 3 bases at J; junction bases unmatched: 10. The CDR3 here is CASSTLAGRGTDTQYF. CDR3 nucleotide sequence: TGTGCCAGCAGCACCTTAGCGGGAAGGGGTACAGATACGCAGTATTTT.

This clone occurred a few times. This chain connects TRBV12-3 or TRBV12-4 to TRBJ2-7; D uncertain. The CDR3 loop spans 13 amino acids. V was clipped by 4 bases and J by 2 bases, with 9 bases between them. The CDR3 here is CASSSHRAYEQYF. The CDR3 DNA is TGTGCCAGCAGTTCTCACAGAGCCTACGAGCAGTACTTC.

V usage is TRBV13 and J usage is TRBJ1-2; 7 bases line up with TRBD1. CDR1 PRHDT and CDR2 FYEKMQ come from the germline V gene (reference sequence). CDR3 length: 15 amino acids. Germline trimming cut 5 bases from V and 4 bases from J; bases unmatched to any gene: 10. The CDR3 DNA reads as TGTGCCAGCAGCCAACGGGACAGCGGGGGCTATGGCTACACCTTC. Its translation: CASSQRDSGGYGYTF.

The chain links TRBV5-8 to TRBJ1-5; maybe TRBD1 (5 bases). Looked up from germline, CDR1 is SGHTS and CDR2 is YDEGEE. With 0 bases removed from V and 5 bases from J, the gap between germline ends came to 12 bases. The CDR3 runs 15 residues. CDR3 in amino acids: CASSLGGRNDQPQHF. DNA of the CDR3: TGTGCCAGCAGCTTGGGGGGCAGAAACGATCAGCCCCAGCATTTT.

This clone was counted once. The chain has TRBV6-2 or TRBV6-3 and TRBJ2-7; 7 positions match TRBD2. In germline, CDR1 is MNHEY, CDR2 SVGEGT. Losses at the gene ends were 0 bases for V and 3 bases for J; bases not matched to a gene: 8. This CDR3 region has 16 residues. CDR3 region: CASSYSGLSPYYEQYF. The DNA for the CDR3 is TGTGCCAGCAGTTACTCGGGACTATCCCCCTACTACGAGCAGTACTTC.

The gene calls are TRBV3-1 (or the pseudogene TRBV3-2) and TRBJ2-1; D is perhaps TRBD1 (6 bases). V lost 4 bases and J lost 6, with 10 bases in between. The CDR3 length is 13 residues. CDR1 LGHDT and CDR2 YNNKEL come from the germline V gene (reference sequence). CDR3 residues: CASSPDSLNEQFF. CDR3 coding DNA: TGTGCCAGCAGCCCGGACAGTCTCAATGAGCAGTTCTTC.

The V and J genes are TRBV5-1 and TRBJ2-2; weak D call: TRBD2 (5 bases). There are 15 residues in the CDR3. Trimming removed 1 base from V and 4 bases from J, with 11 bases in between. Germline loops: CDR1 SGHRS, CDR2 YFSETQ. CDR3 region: CASSLFGVGTGELFF. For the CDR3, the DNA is TGCGCCAGCAGCTTGTTCGGGGTAGGCACCGGGGAGCTGTTTTTT. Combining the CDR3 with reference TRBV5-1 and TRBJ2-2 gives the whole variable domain KAGVTQTPRYLIKTRGQQVTLSCSPISGHRSVSWYQQTPGQGLQFLFEYFSETQRNKGNFPGRFSGRQFSNSRSEMNVSTLELGDSALYLCASSLFGVGTGELFFGEGSRLTVL.

DNA of the CDR3: TGTGCCAGCGGAGATGGGGGGATCTACGAGCAGTACTTC. It is translated as CASGDGGIYEQYF. The rearrangement uses TRBV9 and TRBJ2-7; perhaps TRBD2 as D (6 bases). CDR3 length: 13 residues. Germline lookup yields CDR1 SGDLS and CDR2 YYNGEE. V lost 7 bases, J lost 3 bases, and 14 bases lay in between.

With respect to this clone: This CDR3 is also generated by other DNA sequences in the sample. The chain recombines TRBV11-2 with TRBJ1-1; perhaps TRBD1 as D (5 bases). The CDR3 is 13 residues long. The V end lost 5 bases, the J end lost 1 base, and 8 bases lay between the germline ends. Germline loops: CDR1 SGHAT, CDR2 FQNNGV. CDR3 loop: CASSRTQNTEAFF. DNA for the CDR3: TGTGCCAGCAGCCGGACACAGAACACTGAAGCTTTCTTT.

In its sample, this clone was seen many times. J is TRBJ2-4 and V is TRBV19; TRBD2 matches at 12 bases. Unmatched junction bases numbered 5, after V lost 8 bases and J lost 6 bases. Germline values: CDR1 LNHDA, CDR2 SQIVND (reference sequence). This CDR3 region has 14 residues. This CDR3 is CASQLAGGGNIQYF. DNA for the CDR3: TGTGCCAGTCAACTAGCGGGAGGTGGAAACATTCAGTACTTC.

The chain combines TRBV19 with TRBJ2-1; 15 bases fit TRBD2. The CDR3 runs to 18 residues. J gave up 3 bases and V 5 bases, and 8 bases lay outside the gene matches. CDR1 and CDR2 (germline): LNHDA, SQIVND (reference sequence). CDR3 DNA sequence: TGTGCCAGTAGTCTAGGACTAGCGGGAGGGTACGACTACAATGAGCAGTTCTTC. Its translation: CASSLGLAGGYDYNEQFF.

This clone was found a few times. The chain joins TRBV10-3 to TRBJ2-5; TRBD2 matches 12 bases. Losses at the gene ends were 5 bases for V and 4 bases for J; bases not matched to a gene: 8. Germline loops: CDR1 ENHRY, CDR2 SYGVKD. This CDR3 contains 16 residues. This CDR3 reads CAISSTSGGRRETQYF. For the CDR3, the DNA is TGTGCCATCAGTTCCACTAGCGGGGGGCGGAGAGAGACCCAGTACTTC.

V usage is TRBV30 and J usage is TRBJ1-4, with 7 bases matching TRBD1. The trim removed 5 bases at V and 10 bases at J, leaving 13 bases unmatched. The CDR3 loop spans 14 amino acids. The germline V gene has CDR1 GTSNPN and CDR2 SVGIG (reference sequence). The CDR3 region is CAWSTRDSRGKLFF. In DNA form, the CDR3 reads TGTGCCTGGTCGACTCGGGACAGCAGGGGAAAACTGTTTTTT.

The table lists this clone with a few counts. The CDR3 sequence: CATSDLRAGHRGNQPQHF. CDR3 in DNA: TGTGCCACCAGTGATTTGCGAGCAGGACATAGGGGGAATCAGCCCCAGCATTTT. J is TRBJ1-5 and V is TRBV24-1; maybe TRBD1 (6 bases). The V end lost 0 bases, the J end lost 4 bases, and 18 bases lay between the germline ends. This CDR3 contains 18 residues. In germline, CDR1 is KGHDR, CDR2 SFDVKD.

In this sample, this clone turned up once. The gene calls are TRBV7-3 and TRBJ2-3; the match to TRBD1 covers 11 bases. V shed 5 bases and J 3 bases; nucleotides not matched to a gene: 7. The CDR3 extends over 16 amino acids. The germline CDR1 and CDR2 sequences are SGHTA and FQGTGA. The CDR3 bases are TGTGCCAGCAGCCGATACGGACAGGGGGCAACAGATACGCAGTATTTT. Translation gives CASSRYGQGATDTQYF. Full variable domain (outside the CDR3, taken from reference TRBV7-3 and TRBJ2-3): GAGVSQTPSNKVTEKGKYVELRCDPISGHTALYWYRQSLGQGPEFLIYFQGTGAADDSGLPNDRFFAVRPEGSVSTLKIQRTERGDSAVYLCASSRYGQGATDTQYFGPGTRLTVL.

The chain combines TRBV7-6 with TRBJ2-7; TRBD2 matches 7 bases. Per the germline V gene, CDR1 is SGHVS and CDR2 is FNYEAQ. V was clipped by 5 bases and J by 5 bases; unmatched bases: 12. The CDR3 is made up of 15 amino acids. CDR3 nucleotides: TGTGCCAGCAGCCCATGGGGCGGGGGTAGGGACGAGCAGTACTTC. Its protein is CASSPWGGGRDEQYF.

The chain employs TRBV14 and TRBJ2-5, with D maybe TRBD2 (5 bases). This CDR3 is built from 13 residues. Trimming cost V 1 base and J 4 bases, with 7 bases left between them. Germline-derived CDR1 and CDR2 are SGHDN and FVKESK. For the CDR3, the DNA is TGTGCCAGCAGCCAAGGGAGGACAGAGACCCAGTACTTC. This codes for CASSQGRTETQYF.

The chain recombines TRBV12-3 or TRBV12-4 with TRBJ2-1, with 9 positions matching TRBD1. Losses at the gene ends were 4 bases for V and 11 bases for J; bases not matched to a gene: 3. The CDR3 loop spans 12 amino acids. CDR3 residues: CASSSGTGKQFF. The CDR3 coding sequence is TGTGCCAGCAGTTCGGGGACAGGGAAGCAGTTCTTC.

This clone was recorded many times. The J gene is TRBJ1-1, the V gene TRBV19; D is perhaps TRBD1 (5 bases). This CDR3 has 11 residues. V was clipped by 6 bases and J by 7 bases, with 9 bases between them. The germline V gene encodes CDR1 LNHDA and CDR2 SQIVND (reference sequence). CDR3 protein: CASRITGEAFF. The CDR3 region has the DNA TGTGCCAGTAGGATAACAGGTGAAGCTTTCTTT.

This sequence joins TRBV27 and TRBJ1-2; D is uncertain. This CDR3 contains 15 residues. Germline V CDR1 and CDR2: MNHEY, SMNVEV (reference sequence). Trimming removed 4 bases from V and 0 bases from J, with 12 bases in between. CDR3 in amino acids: CASSSSQVTNYGYTF. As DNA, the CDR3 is TGTGCCAGCAGTTCCTCACAAGTGACTAACTATGGCTACACCTTC.

In DNA, the CDR3 is TGTGCCAGCAGTTATTCTAGCGGGTCAAGGACAGATACGCAGTATTTT. As protein: CASSYSSGSRTDTQYF. The chain combines TRBV6-2 or TRBV6-3 with TRBJ2-3; TRBD2 matches 8 bases. Germline values: CDR1 MNHEY, CDR2 SVGEGT. CDR3 size: 16 residues. V gave up 3 bases and J gave up 3 bases; unmatched junction bases: 8.

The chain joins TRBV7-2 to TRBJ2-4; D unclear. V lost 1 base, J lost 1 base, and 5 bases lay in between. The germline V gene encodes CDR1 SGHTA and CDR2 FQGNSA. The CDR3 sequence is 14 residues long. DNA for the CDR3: TGTGCCAGCAGCTTAGTTCTGGCCAAAAACATTCAGTACTTC. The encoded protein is CASSLVLAKNIQYF. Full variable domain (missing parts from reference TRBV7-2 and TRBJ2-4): GAGVSQSPSNKVTEKGKDVELRCDPISGHTALYWYRQSLGQGLEFLIYFQGNSAPDKSGLPSDRFSAERTGGSVSTLTIQRTQQEDSAVYLCASSLVLAKNIQYFGAGTRLSVL.